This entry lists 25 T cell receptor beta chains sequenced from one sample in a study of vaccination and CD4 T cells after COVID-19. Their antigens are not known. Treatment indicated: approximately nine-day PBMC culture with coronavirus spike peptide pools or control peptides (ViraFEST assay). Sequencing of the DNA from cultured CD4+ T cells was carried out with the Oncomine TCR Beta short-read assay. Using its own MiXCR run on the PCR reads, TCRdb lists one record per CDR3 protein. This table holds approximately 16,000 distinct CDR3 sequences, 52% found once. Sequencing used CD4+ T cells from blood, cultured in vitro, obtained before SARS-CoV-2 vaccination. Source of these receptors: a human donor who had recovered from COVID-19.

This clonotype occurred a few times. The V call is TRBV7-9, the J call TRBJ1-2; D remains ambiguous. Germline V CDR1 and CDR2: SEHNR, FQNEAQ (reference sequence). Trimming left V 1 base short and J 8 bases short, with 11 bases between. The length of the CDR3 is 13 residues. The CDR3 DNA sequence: TGTGCCAGCAGCTTAGAGGAGGGAATAGGCTACACCTTC. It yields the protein CASSLEEGIGYTF.

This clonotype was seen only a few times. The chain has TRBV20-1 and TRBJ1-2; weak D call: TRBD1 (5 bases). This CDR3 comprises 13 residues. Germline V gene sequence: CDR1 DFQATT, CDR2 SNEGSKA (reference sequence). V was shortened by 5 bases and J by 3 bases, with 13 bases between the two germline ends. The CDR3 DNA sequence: TGCAGTGCTTCATGGGGGGGGGACTATGGCTACACCTTC. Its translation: CSASWGGDYGYTF.

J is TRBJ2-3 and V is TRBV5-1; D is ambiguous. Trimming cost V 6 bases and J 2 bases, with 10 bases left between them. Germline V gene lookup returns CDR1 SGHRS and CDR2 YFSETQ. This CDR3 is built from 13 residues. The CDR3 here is CASNERVTDTQYF. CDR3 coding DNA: TGCGCCAGCAACGAGCGTGTCACAGATACGCAGTATTTT.

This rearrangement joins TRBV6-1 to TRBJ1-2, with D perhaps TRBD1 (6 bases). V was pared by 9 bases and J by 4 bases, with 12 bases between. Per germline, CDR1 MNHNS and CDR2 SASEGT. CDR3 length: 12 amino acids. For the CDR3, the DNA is TGTGCCAGTCAGTCGGGGGCCTATGGCTACACCTTC. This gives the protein CASQSGAYGYTF.

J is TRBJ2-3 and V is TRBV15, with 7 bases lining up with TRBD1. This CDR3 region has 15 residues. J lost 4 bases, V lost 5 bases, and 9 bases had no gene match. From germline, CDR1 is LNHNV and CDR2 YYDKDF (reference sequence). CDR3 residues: CATSGRQGPADTQYF. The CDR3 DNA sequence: TGTGCCACCAGCGGACGACAGGGACCCGCAGATACGCAGTATTTT. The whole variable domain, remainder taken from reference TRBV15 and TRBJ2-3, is DAMVIQNPRYQVTQFGKPVTLSCSQTLNHNVMYWYQQKSSQAPKLLFHYYDKDFNNEADTPDNFQSRRPNTSFCFLDIRSPGLGDTAMYLCATSGRQGPADTQYFGPGTRLTVL.

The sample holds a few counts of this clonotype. The CDR3 nucleotides read TGTGCCAGCAGCCGATACCGGGACAGAGACCCTGAAGCTTTCTTT. Translating gives CASSRYRDRDPEAFF. V usage is TRBV11-2 and J usage is TRBJ1-1, with TRBD1 matching over 7 bases. The CDR3 spans 15 residues. The germline V gene has CDR1 SGHAT and CDR2 FQNNGV. V gave up 5 bases and J gave up 6 bases; unmatched junction bases: 12.

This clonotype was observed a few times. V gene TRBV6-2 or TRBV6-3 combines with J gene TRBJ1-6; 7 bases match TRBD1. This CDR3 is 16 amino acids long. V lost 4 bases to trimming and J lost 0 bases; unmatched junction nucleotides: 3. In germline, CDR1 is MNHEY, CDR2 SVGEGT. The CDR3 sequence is CASSSGQTSYNSPLHF. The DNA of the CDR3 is TGTGCCAGCAGTTCGGGACAGACCTCCTATAATTCACCCCTCCACTTT.

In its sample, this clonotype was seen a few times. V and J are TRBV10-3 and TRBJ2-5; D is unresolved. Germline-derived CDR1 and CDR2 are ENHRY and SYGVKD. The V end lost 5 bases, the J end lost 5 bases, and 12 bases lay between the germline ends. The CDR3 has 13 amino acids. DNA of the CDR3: TGTGCCATCAGTATCGGCCTGAGGGAGACCCAGTACTTC. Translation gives CAISIGLRETQYF.

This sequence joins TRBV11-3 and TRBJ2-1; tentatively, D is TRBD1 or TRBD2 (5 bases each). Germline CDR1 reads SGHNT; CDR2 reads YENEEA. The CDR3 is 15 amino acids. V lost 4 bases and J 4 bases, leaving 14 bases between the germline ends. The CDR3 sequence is CASSSRRWGYNEQFF. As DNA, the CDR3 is TGTGCCAGCAGCTCCCGCCGGTGGGGGTACAATGAGCAGTTCTTC.

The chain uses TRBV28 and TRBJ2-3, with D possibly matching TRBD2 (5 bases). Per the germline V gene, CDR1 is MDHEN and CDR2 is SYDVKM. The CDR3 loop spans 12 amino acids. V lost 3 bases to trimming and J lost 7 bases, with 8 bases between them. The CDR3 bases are TGTGCCAGCAGTTTGAGCGGTTATACGCAGTATTTT. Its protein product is CASSLSGYTQYF.

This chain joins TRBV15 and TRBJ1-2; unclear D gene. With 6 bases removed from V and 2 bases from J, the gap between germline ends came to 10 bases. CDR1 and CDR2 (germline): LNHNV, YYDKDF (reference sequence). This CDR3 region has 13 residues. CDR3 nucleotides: TGTGCCACCAGTCCCGGACGGAACTATGGCTACACCTTC. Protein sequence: CATSPGRNYGYTF.

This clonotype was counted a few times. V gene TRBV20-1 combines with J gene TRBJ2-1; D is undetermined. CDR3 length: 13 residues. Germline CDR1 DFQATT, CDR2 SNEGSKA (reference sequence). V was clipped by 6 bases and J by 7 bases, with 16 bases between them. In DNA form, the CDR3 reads TGCAGTGCCCCTAAAACGATGGTAAATGAGCAGTTCTTC. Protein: CSAPKTMVNEQFF.

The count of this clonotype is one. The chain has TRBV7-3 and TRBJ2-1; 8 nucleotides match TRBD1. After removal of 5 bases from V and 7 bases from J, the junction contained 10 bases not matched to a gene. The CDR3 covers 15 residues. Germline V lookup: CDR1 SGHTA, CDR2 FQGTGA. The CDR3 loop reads CASSREQGALNEQFF. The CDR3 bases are TGTGCCAGCAGCCGGGAGCAGGGGGCTCTTAATGAGCAGTTCTTC.

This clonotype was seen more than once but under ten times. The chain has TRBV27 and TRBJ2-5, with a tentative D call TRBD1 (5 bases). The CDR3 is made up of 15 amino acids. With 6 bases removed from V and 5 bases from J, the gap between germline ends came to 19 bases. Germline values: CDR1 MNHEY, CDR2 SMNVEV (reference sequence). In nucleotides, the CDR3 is TGTGCCAGCAGGGGGATCGTTACAGGAACTGAGACCCAGTACTTC. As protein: CASRGIVTGTETQYF.

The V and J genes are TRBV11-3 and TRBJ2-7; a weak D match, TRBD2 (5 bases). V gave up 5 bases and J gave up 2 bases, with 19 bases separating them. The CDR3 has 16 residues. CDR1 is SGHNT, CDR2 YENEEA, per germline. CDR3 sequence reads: CASSHLRGSIPYEQYF. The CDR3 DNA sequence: TGTGCCAGCAGCCATCTCCGGGGTAGTATCCCCTACGAGCAGTACTTC.

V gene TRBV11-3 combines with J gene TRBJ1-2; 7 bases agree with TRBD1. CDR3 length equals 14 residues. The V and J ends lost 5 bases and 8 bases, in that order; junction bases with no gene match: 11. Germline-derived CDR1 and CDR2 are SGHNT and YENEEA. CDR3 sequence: CASSARRDRAGYTF. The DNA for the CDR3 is TGTGCCAGCAGCGCCCGCCGGGACAGAGCCGGCTACACCTTC. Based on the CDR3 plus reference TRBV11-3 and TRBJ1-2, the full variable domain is EAGVVQSPRYKIIEKKQPVAFWCNPISGHNTLYWYLQNLGQGPELLIRYENEEAVDDSQLPKDRFSAERLKGVDSTLKIQPAELGDSAVYLCASSARRDRAGYTFGSGTRLTVV.

For the CDR3, the DNA is TGTGCCAGCAGCAAAGCGCACGGGCAATTTTCTGGGGCCAACGTCCTGACTTTC. It codes for CASSKAHGQFSGANVLTF. V gene TRBV21-1 combines with J gene TRBJ2-6. TRBV21-1 is annotated as a pseudogene. The CDR3 consists of 18 residues.

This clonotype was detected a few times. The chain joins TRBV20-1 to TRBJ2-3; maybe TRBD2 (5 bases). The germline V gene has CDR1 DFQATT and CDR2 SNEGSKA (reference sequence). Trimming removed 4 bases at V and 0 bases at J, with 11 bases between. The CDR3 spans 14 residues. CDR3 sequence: CSAIGETSTDTQYF. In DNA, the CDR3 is TGCAGTGCTATTGGGGAGACGAGCACAGATACGCAGTATTTT.

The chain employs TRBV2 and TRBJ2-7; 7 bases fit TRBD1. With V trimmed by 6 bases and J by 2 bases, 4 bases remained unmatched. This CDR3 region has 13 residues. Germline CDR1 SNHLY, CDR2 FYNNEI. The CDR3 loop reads CASRGQSTYEQYF. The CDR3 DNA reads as TGTGCCAGCAGGGGACAGAGCACCTACGAGCAGTACTTC.

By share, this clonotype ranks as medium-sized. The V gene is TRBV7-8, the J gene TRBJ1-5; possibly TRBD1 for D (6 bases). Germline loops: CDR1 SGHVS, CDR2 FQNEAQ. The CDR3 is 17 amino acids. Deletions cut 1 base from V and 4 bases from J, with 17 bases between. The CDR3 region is CASSLEGQQGINQPQHF. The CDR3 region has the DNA TGTGCCAGCAGCTTAGAAGGTCAACAGGGTATAAATCAGCCCCAGCATTTT.

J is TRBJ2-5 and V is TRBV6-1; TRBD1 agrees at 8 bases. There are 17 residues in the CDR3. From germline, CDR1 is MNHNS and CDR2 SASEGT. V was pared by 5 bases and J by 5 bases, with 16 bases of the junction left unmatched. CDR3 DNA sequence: TGTGCCAGCAGTCCAATAAAATTAACGACAGGGGCCGAGACCCAGTACTTC. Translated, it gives CASSPIKLTTGAETQYF.

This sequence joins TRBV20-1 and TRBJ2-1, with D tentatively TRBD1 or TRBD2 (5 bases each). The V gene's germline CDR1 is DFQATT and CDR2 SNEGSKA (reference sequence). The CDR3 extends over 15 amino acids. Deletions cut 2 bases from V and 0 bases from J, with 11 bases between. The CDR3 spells CSARRDGSSYNEQFF. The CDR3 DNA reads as TGCAGTGCTAGAAGGGACGGCAGCTCCTACAATGAGCAGTTCTTC.

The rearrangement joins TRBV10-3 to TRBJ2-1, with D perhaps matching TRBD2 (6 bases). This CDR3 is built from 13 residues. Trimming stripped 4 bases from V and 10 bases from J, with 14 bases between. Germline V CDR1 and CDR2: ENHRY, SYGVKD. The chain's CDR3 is CAISGLDRGEQFF. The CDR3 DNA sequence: TGTGCCATCAGTGGTTTGGACCGGGGGGAGCAGTTCTTC.

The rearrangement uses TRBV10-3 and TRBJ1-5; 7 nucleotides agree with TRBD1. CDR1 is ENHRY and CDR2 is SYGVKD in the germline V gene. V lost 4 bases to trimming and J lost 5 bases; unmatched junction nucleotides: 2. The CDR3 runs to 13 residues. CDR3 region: CAISGRGDQPQHF. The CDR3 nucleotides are TGTGCCATCAGTGGCAGGGGGGATCAGCCCCAGCATTTT.

CDR3 DNA sequence: TGTGCCAGCAGTTATAATGTGGGTGAGCAGTTCTTC. It specifies CASSYNVGEQFF. The rearrangement links TRBV6-5 to TRBJ2-1; unclear D gene. From germline, CDR1 is MNHEY and CDR2 SVGAGI. The V end lost 3 bases, the J end lost 9 bases, and 9 bases lay between the germline ends. The CDR3 has 12 amino acids.